A selection of T cell receptor beta chains follows, all from one sample in a study of blood T cell repertoires in COVID-19. Produced via immunoSEQ multiplex PCR; TCRdb's table is partial and in-frame only. The table records roughly 68,000 clones, just over 85% of them present only once. The sequencing sample was made of peripheral blood. These receptors all stem from an older woman with COVID-19, enrolled during active disease. The CDR3 runs from the conserved cysteine through the conserved F or W. D genes are given only for firm matches. Not every row has a clone size; where given, it reads once, few, many or a size class.

v_call: TRBV19
j_call: TRBJ1-5
clone_size: .
d_call: .
cdr3_aa: CASSYDKYQPQHF
cdr3_nt: TGTGCCAGTAGTTACGACAAGTATCAGCCCCAGCATTTT

v_call: TRBV27
j_call: TRBJ2-7
clone_size: .
d_call: .
cdr3_aa: CASSRREGSYEQYF
cdr3_nt: TGTGCCAGCAGCCGCAGGGAAGGGTCTTACGAGCAGTACTTC

v_call: TRBV19
j_call: TRBJ1-5
clone_size: .
d_call: .
cdr3_aa: CASIGRAVDQPQHF
cdr3_nt: TGTGCCAGTATAGGCAGGGCGGTCGATCAGCCCCAGCATTTT

v_call: TRBV19
j_call: TRBJ2-3
clone_size: .
d_call: TRBD2
cdr3_aa: CASSLGLAGEDTQYF
cdr3_nt: TGTGCCAGTAGTTTGGGACTAGCGGGAGAAGATACGCAGTATTTT

v_call: TRBV3-1/TRBV3-2
j_call: TRBJ2-2
clone_size: .
d_call: TRBD2
cdr3_aa: CASTHSGRAGELFF
cdr3_nt: TGTGCCAGCACCCATAGCGGGAGGGCCGGGGAGCTGTTTTTT

v_call: TRBV9
j_call: TRBJ2-4
clone_size: .
d_call: .
cdr3_aa: CASSVGSQPIQYF
cdr3_nt: TGTGCCAGCAGCGTAGGATCACAGCCCATTCAGTACTTC

v_call: TRBV5-4
j_call: TRBJ2-5
clone_size: .
d_call: TRBD1
cdr3_aa: CASSLTGTDQETQYF
cdr3_nt: TGTGCCAGCAGCTTGACCGGGACAGACCAAGAGACCCAGTACTTC

v_call: TRBV10-3
j_call: TRBJ2-5
clone_size: .
d_call: .
cdr3_aa: CAISVGVQQETQYF
cdr3_nt: TGTGCCATCAGTGTAGGGGTGCAACAAGAGACCCAGTACTTC

v_call: TRBV12-5
j_call: TRBJ2-1
clone_size: .
d_call: TRBD1
cdr3_aa: CASGLPPGTGVFFEQFF
cdr3_nt: TGTGCTAGTGGTTTGCCTCCCGGGACAGGGGTCTTTTTTGAGCAGTTCTTC

v_call: TRBV30
j_call: TRBJ1-1
clone_size: .
d_call: .
cdr3_aa: CAWRAGVNTEAFF
cdr3_nt: TGTGCCTGGAGGGCAGGCGTTAACACTGAAGCTTTCTTT

v_call: TRBV2
j_call: TRBJ1-1
clone_size: .
d_call: .
cdr3_aa: CAQRKRVLNTEAFF
cdr3_nt: TGTGCCCAAAGAAAAAGAGTTTTGAACACTGAAGCTTTCTTT

v_call: TRBV7-9
j_call: TRBJ2-7
clone_size: .
d_call: .
cdr3_aa: CASSLERRPYEQYF
cdr3_nt: TGTGCCAGCAGCTTAGAGCGGAGACCCTACGAGCAGTACTTC

v_call: TRBV7-2
j_call: TRBJ2-2
clone_size: .
d_call: .
cdr3_aa: CASSPPGRQNTGELFF
cdr3_nt: TGTGCCAGCAGCCCCCCAGGCAGACAGAACACCGGGGAGCTGTTTTTT

v_call: TRBV6-5
j_call: TRBJ1-5
clone_size: .
d_call: .
cdr3_aa: CASSYSHSYSNQPQHF
cdr3_nt: TGTGCCAGCAGTTACTCACACAGTTATAGCAATCAGCCCCAGCATTTT

v_call: TRBV19
j_call: TRBJ1-5
clone_size: .
d_call: .
cdr3_aa: CATGGRGQPQHF
cdr3_nt: TGTGCCACCGGGGGTCGGGGGCAGCCCCAGCATTTT

v_call: TRBV7-2
j_call: TRBJ1-2
clone_size: .
d_call: TRBD1
cdr3_aa: CASSFLPPGTGGGYGYTF
cdr3_nt: TGTGCCAGCAGCTTCCTTCCCCCGGGGACAGGGGGCGGCTATGGCTACACCTTC

v_call: TRBV6-5
j_call: TRBJ2-3
clone_size: .
d_call: .
cdr3_aa: CASSSLRSANTDTQYF
cdr3_nt: TGTGCCAGCAGTTCGCTTAGGAGCGCCAACACAGATACGCAGTATTTT

v_call: TRBV7-2
j_call: TRBJ2-6
clone_size: once
d_call: .
cdr3_aa: CASSILPSGANVLTF
cdr3_nt: TGTGCCAGCAGCATTCTTCCCTCTGGGGCCAACGTCCTGACTTTC

v_call: TRBV4-3
j_call: TRBJ1-4
clone_size: .
d_call: .
cdr3_aa: CASSQARGEKLFF
cdr3_nt: TGCGCCAGCAGCCAAGCCCGCGGTGAAAAACTGTTTTTT

v_call: TRBV18
j_call: TRBJ1-2
clone_size: .
d_call: TRBD1
cdr3_aa: CASSPQGAGTNYGYTF
cdr3_nt: TGTGCCAGCTCACCTCAGGGGGCAGGGACGAACTATGGCTACACCTTC

v_call: TRBV4-2
j_call: TRBJ1-6
clone_size: .
d_call: TRBD1
cdr3_aa: CASSQEVVQGAQSRPLHF
cdr3_nt: TGTGCCAGCAGCCAAGAAGTCGTACAGGGGGCCCAAAGCCGGCCCCTCCACTTT

v_call: TRBV19
j_call: TRBJ1-4
clone_size: .
d_call: TRBD1
cdr3_aa: CASSNRGFNEKLFF
cdr3_nt: TGTGCCAGTAGTAACAGGGGTTTTAATGAAAAACTGTTTTTT

v_call: TRBV19
j_call: TRBJ2-1
clone_size: .
d_call: .
cdr3_aa: CASSISGTVGNEQFF
cdr3_nt: TGTGCCAGTAGTATTAGCGGGACAGTGGGCAATGAGCAGTTCTTC

v_call: TRBV30
j_call: TRBJ1-5
clone_size: .
d_call: .
cdr3_aa: CASSTQSDQPQHF
cdr3_nt: TGTGCCTCCTCCACACAAAGTGATCAGCCCCAGCATTTT

v_call: TRBV6-6
j_call: TRBJ2-5
clone_size: .
d_call: TRBD2
cdr3_aa: CASSYGAGGKETQYF
cdr3_nt: TGTGCCAGCAGTTACGGGGCGGGGGGTAAGGAGACCCAGTACTTC